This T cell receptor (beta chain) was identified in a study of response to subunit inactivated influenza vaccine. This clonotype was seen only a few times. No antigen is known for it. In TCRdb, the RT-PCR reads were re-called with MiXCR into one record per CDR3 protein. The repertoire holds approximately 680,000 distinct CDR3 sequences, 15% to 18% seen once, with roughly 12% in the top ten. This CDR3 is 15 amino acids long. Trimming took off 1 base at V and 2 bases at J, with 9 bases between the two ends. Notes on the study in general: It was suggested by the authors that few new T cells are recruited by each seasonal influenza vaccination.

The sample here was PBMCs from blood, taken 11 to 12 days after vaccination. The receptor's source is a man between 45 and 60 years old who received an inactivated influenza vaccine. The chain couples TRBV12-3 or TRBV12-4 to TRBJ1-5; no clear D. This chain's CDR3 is CASSLDPFGNQPQHF. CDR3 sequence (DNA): TGTGCCAGCAGTTTAGACCCCTTCGGCAATCAGCCCCAGCATTTT.